The rows below give T cell receptor beta chains drawn from one sample of a study of T cells in Graves' hyperthyroidism and ophthalmopathy. Via MiXCR, TCRdb re-called the multiplex PCR reads, giving one row per CDR3 protein. The repertoire holds 700,000 or so distinct CDR3 sequences, about 17% seen once, with under 8.5% in the top ten. Sequencing input: blood. The receptor set was obtained from a man aged 18 to 30 with Graves' hyperthyroidism. Both conserved end residues are part of each CDR3. A D gene is named only where the DNA matches it firmly. Not all rows give a size; the values are once, few, many and, for expanded clones, a class.

v_gene: TRBV27
j_gene: TRBJ2-7
d_gene: NA
abundance: many
CDR3aa: CASRPPGIYEQYF
CDR3nt: TGTGCCAGCAGGCCTCCAGGGATCTACGAGCAGTACTTC

v_gene: TRBV7-6
j_gene: TRBJ1-5
d_gene: TRBD1
abundance: NA
CDR3aa: CASSSQTGDRNQPQHF
CDR3nt: TGTGCCAGCAGCTCCCAAACAGGGGATCGCAATCAGCCCCAGCATTTT

v_gene: TRBV4-1
j_gene: TRBJ2-7
d_gene: TRBD2
abundance: NA
CDR3aa: CASSQDPLASDEQYF
CDR3nt: TGCGCCAGCAGCCAAGATCCACTAGCGTCAGACGAGCAGTACTTC

v_gene: TRBV27
j_gene: TRBJ2-7
d_gene: TRBD1
abundance: NA
CDR3aa: CASSRVRDRYYEQYF
CDR3nt: TGTGCCAGCAGTCGGGTCCGGGACAGATATTACGAGCAGTACTTC

v_gene: TRBV5-6
j_gene: TRBJ2-4
d_gene: NA
abundance: NA
CDR3aa: CASSFRVNIQYF
CDR3nt: TGTGCCAGCAGCTTCAGGGTAAACATTCAGTACTTC

v_gene: TRBV12-3/TRBV12-4
j_gene: TRBJ2-7
d_gene: TRBD2
abundance: many
CDR3aa: CASTTSDWLREQYF
CDR3nt: TGTGCCAGCACCACTAGCGACTGGTTGCGCGAGCAGTACTTC

v_gene: TRBV11-2
j_gene: TRBJ2-2
d_gene: NA
abundance: NA
CDR3aa: CASGSDTGELFF
CDR3nt: TGTGCCAGCGGAAGTGACACCGGGGAGCTGTTTTTT

v_gene: TRBV24-1
j_gene: TRBJ2-1
d_gene: NA
abundance: few
CDR3aa: CATSDLLTDRQFF
CDR3nt: TGTGCCACCAGTGATTTGCTTACAGACCGGCAGTTCTTC

v_gene: TRBV12-3/TRBV12-4
j_gene: TRBJ2-7
d_gene: NA
abundance: few
CDR3aa: CASRGGQTSSYEQYF
CDR3nt: TGTGCCAGCAGGGGGGGGCAGACTAGCAGCTACGAGCAGTACTTC

v_gene: TRBV29-1
j_gene: TRBJ2-7
d_gene: NA
abundance: many
CDR3aa: CSVRWLQDYEQYF
CDR3nt: TGCAGCGTTCGGTGGCTGCAAGACTACGAGCAGTACTTC

v_gene: TRBV7-9
j_gene: TRBJ2-1
d_gene: NA
abundance: many
CDR3aa: CASRLNRVGEQFF
CDR3nt: TGTGCCAGCAGACTAAACAGGGTCGGCGAGCAGTTCTTC

v_gene: TRBV7-9
j_gene: TRBJ2-1
d_gene: NA
abundance: NA
CDR3aa: CASSYPMGERFF
CDR3nt: TGTGCCAGCAGCTACCCAATGGGGGAGCGGTTCTTC

v_gene: TRBV14
j_gene: TRBJ2-7
d_gene: NA
abundance: few
CDR3aa: CASSQGLGSPIQSEQYF
CDR3nt: TGTGCCAGCAGCCAGGGATTAGGAAGTCCCATCCAAAGCGAGCAGTACTTC

v_gene: TRBV14
j_gene: TRBJ2-1
d_gene: NA
abundance: few
CDR3aa: CASSQESVKAEQFF
CDR3nt: TGTGCCAGCAGCCAAGAATCCGTTAAGGCTGAGCAGTTCTTC

v_gene: TRBV28
j_gene: TRBJ2-5
d_gene: TRBD2
abundance: many
CDR3aa: CASSLTLAGGREETQYF
CDR3nt: TGTGCCAGCAGTTTAACCCTAGCGGGAGGGCGCGAAGAGACCCAGTACTTC